This T cell receptor (beta chain) was sequenced for a study of blood T cell repertoires in COVID-19. Study in general: Sites in the United States, Italy and Spain provided acute and convalescent COVID-19 samples. Sample material is recorded as cDNA or gDNA derived from T cells, B-cell-depleted T cells, or PBMCs.

The ends were cut back, 6 bases at V and 0 bases at J, with 9 bases in the middle. CDR3 size: 14 residues. Germline V CDR1 and CDR2: SGHTA, FQGNSA. A note on this clone: Other DNA sequences within the sample encode an identical CDR3.

Produced via immunoSEQ multiplex PCR; TCRdb's table is partial and in-frame only. The profile shows about 220,000 clones, around 86% of them singletons. The Seattle patients joined while their infection was active and were tracked longitudinally afterward. V is TRBV7-2 and J is TRBJ1-3, with D unresolved. This sequence was found in a woman in her seventies with COVID-19, enrolled during active disease. Sequencing was done on a sample of peripheral blood. The CDR3 nucleotides are TGTGCCAGCAGTCCTGGGCACTCTGGAAACACCATATATTTT. It is translated as CASSPGHSGNTIYF. Complete variable domain (other parts from reference TRBV7-2 and TRBJ1-3): GAGVSQSPSNKVTEKGKDVELRCDPISGHTALYWYRQSLGQGLEFLIYFQGNSAPDKSGLPSDRFSAERTGGSVSTLTIQRTQQEDSAVYLCASSPGHSGNTIYFGEGSWLTVV.